The 27 T cell receptor beta chains below were found in one sample sequenced in a study of shared clonotypes between healthy human individuals. This table comes from immunoSEQ multiplex PCR, and its TCRdb copy is limited to in-frame clones, with some not included. The table has about 520,000 clones, roughly 80% seen once. The sample comprised PBMCs. These receptors were taken from a woman aged 40 to 50 in good health. Some clones in this sample may be carry-over from other donors' samples.

This chain joins TRBV6-1 and TRBJ2-5; possibly TRBD1 for D (6 bases). Germline CDR1 is MNHNS and CDR2 is SASEGT. The CDR3 spans 15 residues. Trimming removed 6 bases from V and 4 bases from J, with 18 bases in between. The CDR3 DNA is TGTGCCAGCAGAGCTTATTCCACAGGGCTAGAGACCCAGTACTTC. Its translation is CASRAYSTGLETQYF.

The chain joins TRBV9 to TRBJ2-5; D is perhaps TRBD1 (5 bases). The V gene's germline CDR1 is SGDLS and CDR2 YYNGEE. V dropped 3 bases and J dropped 0 bases, with 12 bases sitting between them. CDR3 length: 15 amino acids. This chain's CDR3 is CASSGTINYQETQYF. The CDR3 region has the DNA TGTGCCAGCAGCGGGACAATAAATTACCAAGAGACCCAGTACTTC.

This chain connects TRBV5-1 to TRBJ1-4; D is uncertain. Germline CDR1 SGHRS, CDR2 YFSETQ. The length of the CDR3 is 15 residues. Trimming cost V 0 bases and J 6 bases, with 12 bases left between them. CDR3 region: CASSLAGARDEKLFF. DNA for the CDR3: TGCGCCAGCAGCTTGGCTGGTGCTCGGGATGAAAAACTGTTTTTT.

As regards this clone: This is likely an artifact of a read error, given a far larger clone one base away. The chain is built from TRBV4-1 and TRBJ1-5; D call uncertain. Germline loops: CDR1 MGHRA, CDR2 YSYEKL. This CDR3 spans 13 amino acids. V was pared by 2 bases and J by 6 bases, with 8 bases between. CDR3 in amino acids: CASSQQVSQPQHF. CDR3 DNA sequence: TGCGCCAGCAGCCAACAGGTGAGTCAGCCCCAGCATTTT.

The chain recombines TRBV7-9 with TRBJ2-7, with D unresolved. Germline assignment: CDR1 SEHNR and CDR2 FQNEAQ (reference sequence). V lost 4 bases and J lost 2, with 9 bases in between. CDR3 length equals 13 residues. The CDR3 is CASSYLGTYEQYF. CDR3 in DNA: TGTGCCAGCAGCTACCTAGGGACCTACGAGCAGTACTTC.

The chain is built from TRBV7-9 and TRBJ2-2; 7 nucleotides align to TRBD2. V shed 1 base, J shed 7 bases, and the junction held 12 bases outside the gene matches. CDR1 and CDR2 from the germline V gene are SEHNR and FQNEAQ (reference sequence). The CDR3 has 17 residues. The CDR3 sequence: CASSLDLLRESNGELFF. The DNA for the CDR3 is TGTGCCAGCAGCTTAGATTTGTTGCGGGAGTCCAACGGGGAGCTGTTTTTT.

On this clone: It differs at one base from a far larger clone, so likely a read error. Since no conserved phenylalanine or tryptophan closes the CDR3, a read error is the likely cause. V gene TRBV5-4 combines with J gene TRBJ2-2, with D perhaps given as TRBD1 or TRBD2 (5 bases each). The CDR3 covers 16 residues. CDR1 and CDR2 from the germline V gene are SGHNT and YYREEE (reference sequence). The V end was cut by 6 bases, the J end by 3 bases, with 18 bases between. DNA of the CDR3: TGTGCCAGCAACCCATTGGGGCAGGGAGACACCGGGGAGCTGTTTCTT. It yields the protein CASNPLGQGDTGELFL.

This chain connects TRBV10-3 to TRBJ1-1; tentative D call: TRBD1 (6 bases). Between the trimmed V and J ends, which lost 8 bases and 0 bases, there was a span of 10 bases. This CDR3 is 13 amino acids long. Germline CDR1 and CDR2: ENHRY and SYGVKD. The CDR3 nucleotides read TGTGCCATCCGCGGGGACATGAACACTGAAGCTTTCTTT. It codes for CAIRGDMNTEAFF.

Concerning this clone itself: With only one base between it and a far larger clone, this is likely a read error. J is TRBJ1-5 and V is TRBV7-2; TRBD1 aligns across 10 bases. This CDR3 has 15 amino acids. Germline V gene lookup returns CDR1 SGHTA and CDR2 FQGNSA. CDR3 region: CASGLGQGGSQPQHF. The CDR3 DNA reads as TGTGCCAGCGGCTTAGGACAGGGGGGGAGTCAGCCCCAGCATTTT.

V gene TRBV28 combines with J gene TRBJ1-5; D remains ambiguous. CDR1 MDHEN and CDR2 SYDVKM come from the germline V gene. The CDR3 totals 14 residues. Trimming took off 5 bases at V and 0 bases at J, with 8 bases between the two ends. The CDR3 loop reads CASSRQYSNQPQHF. In nucleotides, the CDR3 is TGTGCCAGCAGTCGACAATATAGCAATCAGCCCCAGCATTTT. Complete variable domain (other parts from reference TRBV28 and TRBJ1-5): DVKVTQSSRYLVKRTGEKVFLECVQDMDHENMFWYRQDPGLGLRLIYFSYDVKMKEKGDIPEGYSVSREKKERFSLILESASTNQTSMYLCASSRQYSNQPQHFGDGTRLSIL.

The V and J genes are TRBV7-9 and TRBJ1-2; TRBD1 might be the D (5 bases). From germline, CDR1 is SEHNR and CDR2 FQNEAQ (reference sequence). Between the trimmed V and J ends, which lost 5 bases and 8 bases, there was a span of 15 bases. The CDR3 totals 13 residues. Here the CDR3 DNA reads TGTGCCAGCAGCCCCGACAGCCGAGTGGGCTACACCTTC. Its protein is CASSPDSRVGYTF.

The chain links TRBV11-2 to TRBJ2-1; TRBD2 aligns across 15 bases. Germline-derived CDR1 and CDR2 are SGHAT and FQNNGV. With 6 bases clipped from V and 5 bases from J, the junction kept 8 bases outside the gene matches. This CDR3 has 17 amino acids. CDR3 sequence: CASSGLAGGPWDNEQFF. CDR3 sequence (DNA): TGTGCCAGCAGTGGACTAGCGGGAGGGCCTTGGGACAATGAGCAGTTCTTC.

This clone was observed many times. The same CDR3 can be traced to other DNA sequences in this sample. The rearrangement links TRBV19 to TRBJ2-7; D not resolved. In germline, CDR1 is LNHDA, CDR2 SQIVND (reference sequence). The CDR3 totals 14 residues. With 2 bases removed from V and 2 bases from J, the gap between germline ends came to 10 bases. As DNA, the CDR3 is TGTGCCAGTAGTATAAGCATAGGAGCCTACGAGCAGTACTTC. Protein product: CASSISIGAYEQYF.

About this clone: This sample includes further DNA sequences coding for the same CDR3. This chain links TRBV20-1 with TRBJ2-1; D is unresolved. The CDR3 totals 11 residues. Germline CDR1 and CDR2: DFQATT and SNEGSKA (reference sequence). V lost 3 bases and J lost 4, with 4 bases in between. CDR3 DNA: TGCAGTGCTAGGCAGTACAATGAGCAGTTCTTC. Protein product: CSARQYNEQFF.

This sequence joins TRBV7-8 and TRBJ1-1; no firm D call. Germline lookup yields CDR1 SGHVS and CDR2 FQNEAQ. The CDR3 is 13 residues long. Deletions cut 2 bases from V and 1 base from J, with 5 bases between. The CDR3 here is CASSLSRNTEAFF. CDR3 in DNA: TGTGCCAGCAGCTTATCAAGGAACACTGAAGCTTTCTTT.

Note on this clone: Other DNA sequences of this sample code for an identical CDR3. V gene TRBV7-9 combines with J gene TRBJ2-3; 9 bases are shared with TRBD2. The CDR3 sequence is 15 residues long. V lost 3 bases and J lost 4; bases outside the gene matches: 5. From germline, CDR1 is SEHNR and CDR2 FQNEAQ (reference sequence). The CDR3 loop is CASSFSGSIADTQYF. The DNA of the CDR3 is TGTGCCAGCAGCTTTAGCGGGAGTATTGCAGATACGCAGTATTTT.

The gene calls are TRBV30 and TRBJ2-1; possibly TRBD1 or TRBD2 for D (5 bases each). The V end was cut by 7 bases, the J end by 0 bases, with 10 bases between. Germline V gene lookup returns CDR1 GTSNPN and CDR2 SVGIG (reference sequence). The CDR3 runs to 13 residues. The CDR3 DNA is TGTGCCTCGGGGCAGAGCTCCTACAATGAGCAGTTCTTC. This sequence encodes CASGQSSYNEQFF.

The rearrangement uses TRBV5-1 and TRBJ2-5, with D maybe TRBD1 (6 bases). V lost 4 bases to trimming and J lost 5 bases, with 12 bases between them. CDR3 length: 13 residues. Germline-derived CDR1 and CDR2 are SGHRS and YFSETQ. The CDR3 sequence is CASSQGSGETQYF. In DNA, the CDR3 is TGCGCCAGCAGCCAGGGGTCTGGGGAGACCCAGTACTTC.

CDR3: CSVVPGVGNQETQYF. In nucleotides, the CDR3 is TGCAGCGTTGTCCCCGGGGTGGGAAACCAAGAGACCCAGTACTTC. The rearrangement uses TRBV29-1 and TRBJ2-5, with D possibly being TRBD2 (5 bases). This CDR3 is built from 15 residues. Trimming pared 4 bases from V and 0 bases from J, leaving 15 bases between. CDR1 is SQVTM and CDR2 is ANQGSEA in the germline V gene.

The chain joins TRBV4-2 to TRBJ1-4, with TRBD1 as a possible D gene (6 bases). The CDR3 is 17 amino acids. The germline V and J ends were trimmed by 1 base and 0 bases, with 12 bases remaining between them. In germline, CDR1 is LGHNA, CDR2 YNFKEQ. CDR3 nucleotides: TGTGCCAGCAGCCAAGCCTCATCAGGGGCAACTAATGAAAAACTGTTTTTT. Its translation: CASSQASSGATNEKLFF.

V usage is TRBV7-2 and J usage is TRBJ2-4, with a weak D call TRBD1 (5 bases). Germline CDR1 is SGHTA and CDR2 is FQGNSA. Deletions cut 1 base from V and 13 bases from J, with 8 bases between. The CDR3 covers 11 residues. The CDR3 sequence: CASSLGQLQYF. In DNA, the CDR3 is TGTGCCAGCAGCTTAGGACAGCTACAGTACTTC.

On this clone itself: A far larger clone lies a single base away; this is likely a read error. The chain couples TRBV7-2 to TRBJ2-5; 12 bases are shared with TRBD2. Germline lookup yields CDR1 SGHTA and CDR2 FQGNSA. This CDR3 is built from 15 residues. DNA of the CDR3: TGTGCCAGCAGCCTAGCGGGAGGGGAGCAAGAGACCCAGTACTTC. It codes for CASSLAGGEQETQYF.

V usage is TRBV15 and J usage is TRBJ2-7; 9 bases line up with TRBD1. Germline V lookup: CDR1 LNHNV, CDR2 YYDKDF (reference sequence). V lost 3 bases and J lost 6; bases outside the gene matches: 0. CDR3 length equals 12 residues. The CDR3 DNA sequence: TGTGCCACCAGCAGGACAGGGGGCGAGCAGTACTTC. Protein product: CATSRTGGEQYF.

The V and J genes are TRBV28 and TRBJ2-3; D is unclear. The CDR3 has 14 residues. Trimming removed 4 bases at V and 2 bases at J, with 10 bases between. The germline CDR1 and CDR2 sequences are MDHEN and SYDVKM. The CDR3 DNA is TGTGCCAGCAGTTGGTCGCTGCTCACAGATACGCAGTATTTT. Protein sequence: CASSWSLLTDTQYF.

Concerning this clone itself: A far larger clone is off by one base, so a read error is likely. V gene TRBV7-3 combines with J gene TRBJ2-1; TRBD1 is a possible D gene (6 bases). The CDR3 spans 14 residues. Germline V gives CDR1 SGHTA, CDR2 FQGTGA. Trimming removed 4 bases from V and 3 bases from J, with 10 bases in between. The CDR3 is CASSSQGYYNEQFF. CDR3 in DNA: TGTGCCAGCAGCTCACAGGGTTACTACAATGAGCAGTTCTTC.

A note on this clone: A far larger clone is one base from this, pointing to a likely read error. Other DNA variants within this sample encode the same CDR3. The V gene is TRBV29-1, the J gene TRBJ2-7; 12 bases match TRBD1. This CDR3 comprises 16 residues. The germline CDR1 and CDR2 sequences are SQVTM and ANQGSEA. The J segment lost 7 bases and the V segment lost 6 bases, leaving 16 bases of the junction unmatched. In nucleotides, the CDR3 is TGCAGCGTAACAGGGACAGGGGGCCAGAGGTGGGAAGAGCAGTACTTC. Its translation is CSVTGTGGQRWEEQYF.

The chain links TRBV28 to TRBJ1-5; 11 bases line up with TRBD1. The trim removed 4 bases at V and 4 bases at J, leaving 9 bases unmatched. The CDR3 totals 17 residues. Per germline, CDR1 MDHEN and CDR2 SYDVKM. CDR3 nucleotide sequence: TGTGCCAGCAGTTCAGGACAGGGGGCCAGGTTTAATCAGCCCCAGCATTTT. This sequence encodes CASSSGQGARFNQPQHF.